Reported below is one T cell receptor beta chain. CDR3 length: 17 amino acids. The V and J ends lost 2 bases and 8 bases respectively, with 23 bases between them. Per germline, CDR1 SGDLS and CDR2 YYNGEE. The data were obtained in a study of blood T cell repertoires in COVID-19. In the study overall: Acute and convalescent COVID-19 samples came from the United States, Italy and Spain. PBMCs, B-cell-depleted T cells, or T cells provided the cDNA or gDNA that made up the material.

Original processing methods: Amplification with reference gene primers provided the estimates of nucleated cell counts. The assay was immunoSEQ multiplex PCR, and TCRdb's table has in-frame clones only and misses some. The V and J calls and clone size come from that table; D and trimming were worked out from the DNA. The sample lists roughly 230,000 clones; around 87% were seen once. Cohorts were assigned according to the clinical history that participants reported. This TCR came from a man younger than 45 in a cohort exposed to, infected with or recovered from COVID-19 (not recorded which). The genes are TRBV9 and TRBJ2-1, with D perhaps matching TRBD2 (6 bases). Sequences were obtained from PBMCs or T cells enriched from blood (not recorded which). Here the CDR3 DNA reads TGTGCCAGCAGCGTGGACCCCGGGACTCCCGTAGTTGATGAGCAGTTCTTC. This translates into CASSVDPGTPVVDEQFF.